The 2 T cell receptor beta chains listed next were all sequenced from one sample in a study of breast tumors, draining lymph nodes, adjacent tissues. Samples came from axillary lymph nodes draining the breast cancer. TCRdb recomputed calls from the multiplex PCR reads with MiXCR, one row per CDR3 protein. The sample includes 120,000 to 150,000 distinct CDR3 sequences, 32% of them seen just once. The sample comprised axillary lymph node tissue. The receptors originated from a female donor with breast cancer. Some clones in this sample may be carry-over from other donors' samples.

V is TRBV2 and J is TRBJ1-2; D gene unclear. Trimming took off 6 bases at V and 6 bases at J, with 11 bases between the two ends. Germline CDR1 and CDR2: SNHLY and FYNNEI. CDR3 length equals 12 residues. CDR3 sequence reads: CASRVGRHGYTF. DNA of the CDR3: TGTGCCAGCAGGGTCGGGCGTCATGGCTACACCTTC.

This clonotype has a count of ten or more. A much more abundant neighbour one base away suggests this may be a read error. This is likely a read error, given that the CDR3 carries no conserved phenylalanine or tryptophan at its end. The chain joins TRBV7-2 to TRBJ2-7; D call uncertain. The length of the CDR3 is 14 residues. Trimming removed 1 base at V and 2 bases at J, with 9 bases between. Germline assignment: CDR1 SGHTA and CDR2 FQGNSA. CDR3 nucleotides: TGTGCCAGCAGCTTAGACGGCAGAGCCTACGAGCAGTACCTC. Translated, it gives CASSLDGRAYEQYL.